This TCR beta chain was captured in a study of cytomegalovirus exposure and HLA in healthy donors. Findings and limits, study-wide: That first-cohort TCR clusters tended to co-occur in the 120 or so validation repertoires was found in a later analysis.

Sequenced by immunoSEQ multiplex PCR; TCRdb stores in-frame clones only, minus some. Among hundreds of thousands of clones listed, about nine tenths were seen once. Germline CDR1 is SNHLY and CDR2 is FYNNEI. The CDR3 sequence is 15 residues long. V gave up 5 bases and J gave up 10 bases; unmatched junction bases: 6. For this clone: Its antigen is undetermined.

The origin of this receptor is a woman in her late teens or twenties in good health and CMV-seronegative. This chain links TRBV2 with TRBJ2-1, with 15 bases lining up with TRBD2. The sample comprised PBMCs. In DNA form, the CDR3 reads TGTGCCAGCAGTCGGACTAGCGGGGGGGCCAGGGAGCAGTTCTTC. Translating it yields CASSRTSGGAREQFF.